The 30 T cell receptor beta chains below all came from one sample that was sequenced in a study of early T cells in non-severe SARS-CoV-2 infection. TCRdb used MiXCR to reprocess the 5' RACE reads, holding one entry per CDR3 protein. The table lists about 40,000 distinct CDR3 sequences, 5.4% of them singletons. The material was whole blood, obtained at baseline. Source of these receptors: an adult who was a healthcare worker with PCR-confirmed SARS-CoV-2 infection or an uninfected control (not recorded which).

This clonotype showed up many times. The rearrangement links TRBV30 to TRBJ2-2, with no clear D. This CDR3 spans 11 amino acids. V shed 6 bases and J shed 14 bases, with 16 bases lying between them. CDR1 GTSNPN and CDR2 SVGIG come from the germline V gene (reference sequence). The CDR3 sequence: CACGEEESLFF. CDR3 in DNA: TGTGCCTGTGGGGAAGAAGAATCACTGTTTTTT.

This clonotype was observed at least ten times. This chain links TRBV2 with TRBJ2-7; 8 bases are a match to TRBD1. Germline CDR1 SNHLY, CDR2 FYNNEI. The V segment lost 7 bases and the J segment 7 bases; nucleotides outside the gene matches: 9. This CDR3 contains 13 residues. CDR3: CASTKDRALEQYF. The CDR3 DNA is TGTGCCAGCACCAAGGACAGGGCGCTAGAGCAGTACTTC.

This clonotype has at least ten counts. V gene TRBV4-3 combines with J gene TRBJ2-1; 9 bases fit TRBD1. The germline CDR1 and CDR2 sequences are LGHNA and YSLEER. This CDR3 is built from 14 residues. Trimming cost V 4 bases and J 7 bases; bases outside gene matches: 5. CDR3 sequence reads: CASSPGTGTNEQFF. The CDR3 nucleotides read TGCGCCAGCAGCCCCGGGACAGGGACGAATGAGCAGTTCTTC.

This clonotype was seen ten or more times. The chain links TRBV15 to TRBJ1-1, with 7 bases fitting TRBD1. CDR1 and CDR2 (germline): LNHNV, YYDKDF (reference sequence). V was pared by 2 bases and J by 3 bases, with 3 bases of the junction left unmatched. This CDR3 has 14 residues. The CDR3: CATSRPGQHTEAFF. The CDR3 DNA reads as TGTGCCACCAGCAGACCGGGACAGCACACTGAAGCTTTCTTT.

There are many counts of this clonotype. The chain joins TRBV10-1 to TRBJ2-1; D uncertain. The CDR3 runs 16 residues. Trimming removed 0 bases at V and 7 bases at J, with 16 bases between. Germline V gene sequence: CDR1 WNHNN, CDR2 SYGVQD (reference sequence). This CDR3 reads CASSESTTPYLNEQFF. As DNA, the CDR3 is TGCGCCAGCAGTGAGTCGACAACCCCTTATTTAAATGAGCAGTTCTTC.

This clonotype was seen repeatedly, ten times or more. The CDR3 protein is CASSLAGFIYNEQFF. In nucleotides, the CDR3 is TGTGCCAGCAGCTTAGCGGGATTTATCTACAATGAGCAGTTCTTC. The V gene is TRBV7-2, the J gene TRBJ2-1; D is unclear. In germline, CDR1 is SGHTA, CDR2 FQGNSA. The CDR3 runs 15 residues. Trimming shortened V by 0 bases and J by 3 bases, and 9 bases separated the two germline ends.

Many counts were recorded for this clonotype. This sequence joins TRBV6-5 and TRBJ2-6; possibly TRBD1 for D (6 bases). Trimming took 6 bases from V and 0 from J, leaving 18 bases between them. CDR3 size: 18 residues. Germline V gives CDR1 MNHEY, CDR2 SVGAGI. CDR3: CASSYRPGHSSGANVLTF. Written as DNA, the CDR3 is TGTGCCAGCAGCTATCGGCCGGGACATAGCTCTGGGGCCAACGTCCTGACTTTC.

This clonotype was found many times. The chain joins TRBV12-3 or TRBV12-4 to TRBJ1-6; 7 bases are a match to TRBD1. The CDR3 has 16 amino acids. V gave up 3 bases and J gave up 0 bases; unmatched junction bases: 2. The DNA of the CDR3 is TGTGCCAGCAGTTTTTGGGACAGCTCCTATAATTCACCCCTCCACTTT. Its translation is CASSFWDSSYNSPLHF.

Ten or more counts support this clonotype. The J gene is TRBJ1-5, the V gene TRBV2; D is uncertain. CDR3 length: 14 residues. The germline CDR1 and CDR2 sequences are SNHLY and FYNNEI. The V end was cut by 7 bases, the J end by 0 bases, with 10 bases between. The CDR3 nucleotides read TGTGCCAGCACACCTATTTATAGCAATCAGCCCCAGCATTTT. It is translated as CASTPIYSNQPQHF.

This clonotype was found many times. V and J are TRBV11-2 and TRBJ2-1; the match to TRBD2 covers 9 bases. V was clipped by 1 base and J by 13 bases; unmatched bases: 5. The CDR3 is 13 amino acids. In germline, CDR1 is SGHAT, CDR2 FQNNGV. CDR3 in DNA: TGTGCCAGCAGCTTAGGCCCCGGGACTAGCCAGTTCTTC. It is translated as CASSLGPGTSQFF. The full variable domain, completed using reference TRBV11-2 and TRBJ2-1, is EAGVAQSPRYKIIEKRQSVAFWCNPISGHATLYWYQQILGQGPKLLIQFQNNGVVDDSQLPKDRFSAERLKGVDSTLKIQPAKLEDSAVYLCASSLGPGTSQFFGPGTRLTVL.

The table lists this clonotype with a few counts. V gene TRBV2 combines with J gene TRBJ2-5; 9 bases are shared with TRBD1. The CDR3 extends over 13 amino acids. Germline V CDR1 and CDR2: SNHLY, FYNNEI. Trimming removed 7 bases from V and 4 bases from J; junction bases left unmatched: 4. The CDR3 coding sequence is TGTGCCAGCAAGGAGGACAGGGGAGAGACCCAGTACTTC. Translated: CASKEDRGETQYF.

This clonotype was observed many times. The CDR3 nucleotides read TGTGCCAGCAAGACAGGGGTATTCTCTGGAAACACCATATATTTT. Its protein is CASKTGVFSGNTIYF. This rearrangement joins TRBV6-5 to TRBJ1-3, with TRBD1 identical over 8 bases. Germline loops: CDR1 MNHEY, CDR2 SVGAGI. The length of the CDR3 is 15 residues. With V trimmed by 7 bases and J by 0 bases, 5 bases remained unmatched.

This clonotype was detected ten times or more. This chain uses TRBV15 with TRBJ2-7; D gene unclear. CDR1 LNHNV and CDR2 YYDKDF come from the germline V gene (reference sequence). The CDR3 runs to 15 residues. Trimming stripped 1 base from V and 3 bases from J, with 13 bases between. CDR3 amino acids: CATSRGVRANYEQYV. Here the CDR3 DNA reads TGTGCCACCAGCAGAGGAGTCCGGGCCAACTACGAGCAGTACGTC.

This clonotype was seen just once. The genes are TRBV18 and TRBJ2-3; 9 positions agree with TRBD1. After removal of 2 bases from V and 2 bases from J, the junction contained 2 bases not matched to a gene. The length of the CDR3 is 15 residues. The germline gives CDR1 KGHSH, CDR2 LQKENI. The CDR3, as DNA: TGTGCCAGCTCACCAGGGACAGGGCCCACAGATACGCAGTATTTT. It is translated as CASSPGTGPTDTQYF.

This clonotype has a count of ten or more. The chain couples TRBV11-1 to TRBJ1-1; D remains ambiguous. Trimming removed 6 bases at V and 4 bases at J, with 12 bases between. Germline V CDR1 and CDR2: SGHAT, FQDESV (reference sequence). The CDR3 totals 13 residues. The CDR3 spells CASRFRAGTEAFF. The CDR3 region has the DNA TGTGCCAGCAGATTCCGAGCGGGCACTGAAGCTTTCTTT.

This clonotype has ten or more counts. The chain is built from TRBV6-2 or TRBV6-3 and TRBJ1-2; D call uncertain. The germline CDR1 and CDR2 sequences are MNHEY and SVGEGT. The CDR3 sequence is 15 residues long. Between the trimmed V and J ends, which lost 5 bases and 3 bases, there was a span of 16 bases. The CDR3 DNA follows: TGTGCCAGCAGTGACCGCCCCGGACGGCACTATGGCTACACCTTC. It codes for CASSDRPGRHYGYTF.

This clonotype was detected ten times or more. The rearrangement uses TRBV6-4 and TRBJ1-1, with D perhaps matching TRBD1 (6 bases). Germline loops: CDR1 MRHNA, CDR2 SNTAGT. The CDR3 loop spans 15 amino acids. The germline V and J ends were trimmed by 6 bases and 1 base, with 15 bases remaining between them. CDR3 sequence reads: CASRTQGMANTEAFF. The DNA for the CDR3 is TGTGCCAGCAGGACCCAGGGGATGGCGAACACTGAAGCTTTCTTT.

This clonotype was recorded many times. This chain joins TRBV20-1 and TRBJ2-7; D is perhaps TRBD1 or TRBD2 (5 bases each). The CDR3 is made up of 14 amino acids. V lost 7 bases and J lost 2, with 18 bases in between. Germline CDR1 DFQATT, CDR2 SNEGSKA (reference sequence). The CDR3 is CSGAGAGETYEQYF. CDR3 nucleotide sequence: TGCAGTGGGGCCGGGGCAGGCGAAACCTACGAGCAGTACTTC.

There are many counts of this clonotype. The gene calls are TRBV6-5 and TRBJ1-1, with TRBD1 identical over 8 bases. The junction had 8 bases not matched to a gene; V was cut back by 4 bases and J by 4 bases. From germline, CDR1 is MNHEY and CDR2 SVGAGI. The CDR3 runs to 15 residues. The CDR3 coding sequence is TGTGCCAGCAGTTTGACGGACAGGGATGGCACTGAAGCTTTCTTT. It encodes CASSLTDRDGTEAFF.

This clonotype has a handful of counts. V is TRBV7-8 and J is TRBJ1-1; 8 bases map to TRBD1. The length of the CDR3 is 14 residues. CDR1 is SGHVS, CDR2 FQNEAQ, per germline. Unmatched junction bases numbered 2, after V lost 4 bases and J lost 1 base. The CDR3, as DNA: TGTGCCAGCAGCTCGGACAGGGAGAACACTGAAGCTTTCTTT. Translation gives CASSSDRENTEAFF.

This clonotype came up a few times. CDR3 DNA: TGCAGTGCTAGAGTGAACGGGGGAGCCTCGAATACGCAGTATTTT. Its protein is CSARVNGGASNTQYF. This chain links TRBV20-1 with TRBJ2-3; possibly TRBD2 for D (6 bases). Germline assignment: CDR1 DFQATT and CDR2 SNEGSKA (reference sequence). This CDR3 has 15 amino acids. V was pared by 1 base and J by 7 bases, with 18 bases between.

This clonotype was counted ten times or more. The chain is built from TRBV5-1 and TRBJ2-1; the match to TRBD2 covers 10 bases. This CDR3 spans 15 amino acids. Germline trimming cut 7 bases from V and 2 bases from J; bases unmatched to any gene: 6. Germline V gene lookup returns CDR1 SGHRS and CDR2 YFSETQ. CDR3 coding DNA: TGCGCCAGCGGAGCCGGGACTAGCGCCTACAATGAGCAGTTCTTC. Protein product: CASGAGTSAYNEQFF.

The chain is built from TRBV29-1 and TRBJ2-1, with D unresolved. V was pared by 7 bases and J by 9 bases, with 13 bases between. In germline, CDR1 is SQVTM, CDR2 ANQGSEA. CDR3 size: 11 residues. The CDR3: CSAPVVLEQFF. For the CDR3, the DNA is TGCAGCGCCCCTGTCGTTCTTGAGCAGTTCTTC.

This clonotype has only a few counts. This chain joins TRBV27 and TRBJ2-3, with a tentative D call TRBD2 (6 bases). The CDR3 spans 14 residues. Germline V CDR1 and CDR2: MNHEY, SMNVEV (reference sequence). The V and J ends lost 6 bases and 0 bases respectively, with 10 bases between them. CDR3 sequence (DNA): TGTGCCAGCAGACGGGCGGGGAGCACAGATACGCAGTATTTT. Amino acid sequence: CASRRAGSTDTQYF.

This clonotype was counted only a few times. The chain recombines TRBV7-2 with TRBJ2-3, with D unclear. Trimming pared 5 bases from V and 4 bases from J, leaving 10 bases between. From germline, CDR1 is SGHTA and CDR2 FQGNSA. This CDR3 is built from 13 residues. CDR3 DNA: TGTGCCAGCAGCCGAATGGGGTCAGATACGCAGTATTTT. Amino acids: CASSRMGSDTQYF.

The gene calls are TRBV7-8 and TRBJ2-2; 10 bases are a match to TRBD1. V lost 5 bases to trimming and J lost 4 bases; unmatched junction nucleotides: 4. The CDR3 extends over 15 amino acids. The germline CDR1 and CDR2 sequences are SGHVS and FQNEAQ. The DNA of the CDR3 is TGTGCCAGCAGCGACAGGGGGCGTACCACCGGGGAGCTGTTTTTT. The encoded protein is CASSDRGRTTGELFF. Based on the CDR3 plus reference TRBV7-8 and TRBJ2-2, the full variable domain is GAGVSQSPRYKVAKRGQDVALRCDPISGHVSLFWYQQALGQGPEFLTYFQNEAQLDKSGLPSDRFFAERPEGSVSTLKIQRTQQEDSAVYLCASSDRGRTTGELFFGEGSRLTVL.

This clonotype was seen a handful of times. This sequence joins TRBV19 and TRBJ1-4; D ambiguous. V gave up 3 bases and J gave up 7 bases, with 12 bases separating them. The germline CDR1 and CDR2 sequences are LNHDA and SQIVND (reference sequence). The CDR3 loop spans 14 amino acids. DNA for the CDR3: TGTGCCAGTAGTATTGTTTCGGGGTCTGAAAAACTGTTTTTT. It codes for CASSIVSGSEKLFF.

This clonotype was detected ten times or more. This sequence joins TRBV5-1 and TRBJ2-1, with TRBD1 matching 7 bases. The CDR3 extends over 14 amino acids. Germline V lookup: CDR1 SGHRS, CDR2 YFSETQ. With V trimmed by 0 bases and J by 4 bases, 1 base remained unmatched. Here the CDR3 DNA reads TGCGCCAGCAGCTTGGGGGACAGTTACAATGAGCAGTTCTTC. Protein: CASSLGDSYNEQFF.

This chain joins TRBV3-1 and TRBJ2-1; D might be TRBD1 or TRBD2, each matching 5 bases. Trimming took 1 base from V and 0 from J, leaving 10 bases between them. Germline V gives CDR1 LGHDT, CDR2 YNNKEL (reference sequence). This CDR3 has 16 residues. CDR3: CASSQAGPSSYNEQFF. The CDR3 nucleotides read TGTGCCAGCAGCCAAGCGGGGCCGAGCTCCTACAATGAGCAGTTCTTC.

This clonotype appeared many times. The chain combines TRBV7-9 with TRBJ2-3, with 10 bases lining up with TRBD2. In germline, CDR1 is SEHNR, CDR2 FQNEAQ (reference sequence). J gave up 6 bases and V 8 bases, and 5 bases lay outside the gene matches. The CDR3 sequence is 13 residues long. CDR3 in DNA: TGTGCCAGCGAGCGGGAGGGCCGTGATACGCAGTATTTT. Protein sequence: CASEREGRDTQYF. The whole variable domain, remainder taken from reference TRBV7-9 and TRBJ2-3, is DTGVSQNPRHKITKRGQNVTFRCDPISEHNRLYWYRQTLGQGPEFLTYFQNEAQLEKSRLLSDRFSAERPKGSFSTLEIQRTEQGDSAMYLCASEREGRDTQYFGPGTRLTVL.